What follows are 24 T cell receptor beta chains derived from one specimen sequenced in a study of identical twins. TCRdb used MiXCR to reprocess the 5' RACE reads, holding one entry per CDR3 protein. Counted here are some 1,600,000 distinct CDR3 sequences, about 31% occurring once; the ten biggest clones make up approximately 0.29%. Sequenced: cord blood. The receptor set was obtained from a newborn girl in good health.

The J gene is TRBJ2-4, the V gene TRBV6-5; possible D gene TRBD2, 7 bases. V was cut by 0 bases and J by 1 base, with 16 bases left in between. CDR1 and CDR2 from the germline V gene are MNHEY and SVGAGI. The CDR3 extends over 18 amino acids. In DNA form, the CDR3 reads TGTGCCAGCAGTTACTCGAACGGGGGGCGCGGGGCCAAAAACATTCAGTACTTC. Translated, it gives CASSYSNGGRGAKNIQYF.

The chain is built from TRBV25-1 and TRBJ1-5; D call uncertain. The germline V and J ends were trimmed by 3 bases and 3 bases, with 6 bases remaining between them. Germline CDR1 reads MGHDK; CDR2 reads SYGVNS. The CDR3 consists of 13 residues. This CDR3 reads CASSDRYNQPQHF. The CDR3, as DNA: TGTGCCAGCAGTGACAGGTACAATCAGCCCCAGCATTTT.

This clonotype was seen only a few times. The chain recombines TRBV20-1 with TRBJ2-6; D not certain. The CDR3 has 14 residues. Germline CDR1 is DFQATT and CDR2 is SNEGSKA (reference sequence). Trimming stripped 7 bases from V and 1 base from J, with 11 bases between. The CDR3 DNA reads TGCAGTGGAAAATTAGGGTCTGGGGCCAACGTCCTGACTTTC. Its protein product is CSGKLGSGANVLTF.

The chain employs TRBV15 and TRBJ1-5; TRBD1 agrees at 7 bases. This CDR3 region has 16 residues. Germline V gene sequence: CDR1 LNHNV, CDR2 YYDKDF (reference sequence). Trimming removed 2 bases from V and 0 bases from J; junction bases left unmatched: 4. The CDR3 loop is CATSRPGTASNQPQHF. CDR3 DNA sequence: TGTGCCACCAGCAGACCCGGGACAGCTAGCAATCAGCCCCAGCATTTT.

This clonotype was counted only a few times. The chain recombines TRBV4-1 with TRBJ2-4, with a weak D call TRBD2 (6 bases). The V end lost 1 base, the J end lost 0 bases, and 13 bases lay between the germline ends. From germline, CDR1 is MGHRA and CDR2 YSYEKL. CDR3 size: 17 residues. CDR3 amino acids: CASSQVSAGLAKNIQYF. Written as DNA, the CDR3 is TGCGCCAGCAGCCAAGTCTCGGCGGGGCTAGCCAAAAACATTCAGTACTTC.

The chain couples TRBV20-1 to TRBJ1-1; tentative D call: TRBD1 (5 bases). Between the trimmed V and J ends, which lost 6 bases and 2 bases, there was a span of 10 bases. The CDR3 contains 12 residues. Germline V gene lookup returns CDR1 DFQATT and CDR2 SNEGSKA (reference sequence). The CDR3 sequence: CSATRDNTEAFF. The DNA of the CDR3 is TGCAGTGCAACCCGGGACAACACTGAAGCTTTCTTT.

This chain's CDR3 is CASSHGGGLNTEAFF. In DNA, the CDR3 is TGCGCCAGCAGCCACGGGGGCGGTCTGAACACTGAAGCTTTCTTT. This chain connects TRBV4-1 to TRBJ1-1, with a possible D match to TRBD1 (6 bases). The germline V gene has CDR1 MGHRA and CDR2 YSYEKL. The length of the CDR3 is 15 residues. Trimming removed 3 bases at V and 0 bases at J, with 11 bases between.

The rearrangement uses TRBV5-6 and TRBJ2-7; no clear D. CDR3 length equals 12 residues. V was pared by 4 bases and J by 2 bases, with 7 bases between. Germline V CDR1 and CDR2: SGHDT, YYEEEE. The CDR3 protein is CASSKTAYEQYF. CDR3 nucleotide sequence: TGTGCCAGCAGCAAAACGGCCTACGAGCAGTACTTC.

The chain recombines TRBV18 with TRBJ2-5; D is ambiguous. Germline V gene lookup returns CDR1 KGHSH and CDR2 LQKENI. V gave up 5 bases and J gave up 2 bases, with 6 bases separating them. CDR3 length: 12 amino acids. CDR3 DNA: TGTGCCAGCTCAGTGATTCAAGAGACCCAGTACTTC. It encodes CASSVIQETQYF.

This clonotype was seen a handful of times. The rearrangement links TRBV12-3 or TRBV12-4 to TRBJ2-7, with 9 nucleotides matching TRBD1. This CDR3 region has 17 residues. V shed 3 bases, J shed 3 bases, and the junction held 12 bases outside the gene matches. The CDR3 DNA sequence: TGTGCCAGCAGTTTCTCCTCGGACGGGACAGGGTTCTACGAGCAGTACTTC. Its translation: CASSFSSDGTGFYEQYF.

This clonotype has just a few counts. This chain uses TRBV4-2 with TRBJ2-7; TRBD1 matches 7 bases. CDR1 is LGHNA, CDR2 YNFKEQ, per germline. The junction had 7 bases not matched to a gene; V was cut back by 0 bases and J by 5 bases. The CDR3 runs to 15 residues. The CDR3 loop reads CASSQEGQGVNEQYF. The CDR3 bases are TGTGCCAGCAGCCAAGAGGGCCAGGGGGTCAACGAGCAGTACTTC.

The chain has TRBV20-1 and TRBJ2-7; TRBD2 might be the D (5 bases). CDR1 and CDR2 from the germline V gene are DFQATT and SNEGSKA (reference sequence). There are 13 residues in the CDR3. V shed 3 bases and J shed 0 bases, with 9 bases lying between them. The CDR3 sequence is CSASLAASYEQYF. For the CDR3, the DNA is TGCAGTGCTAGCCTAGCCGCCTCCTACGAGCAGTACTTC.

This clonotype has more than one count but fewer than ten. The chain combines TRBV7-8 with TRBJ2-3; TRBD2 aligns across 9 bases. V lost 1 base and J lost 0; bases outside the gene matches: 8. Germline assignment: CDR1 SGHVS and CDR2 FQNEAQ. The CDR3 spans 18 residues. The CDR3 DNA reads TGTGCCAGCAGCTTAGGGGGGTTCCTAGCGGGAAGCACAGATACGCAGTATTTT. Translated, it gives CASSLGGFLAGSTDTQYF.

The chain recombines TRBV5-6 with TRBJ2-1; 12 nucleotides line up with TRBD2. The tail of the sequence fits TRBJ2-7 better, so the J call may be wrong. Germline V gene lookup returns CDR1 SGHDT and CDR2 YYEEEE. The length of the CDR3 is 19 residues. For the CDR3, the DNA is TGTGCCAGCAGCTCAACTTGGACTAGCGGGACTGATTCCTACAATGAGCAGTACTTC. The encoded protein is CASSSTWTSGTDSYNEQYF.

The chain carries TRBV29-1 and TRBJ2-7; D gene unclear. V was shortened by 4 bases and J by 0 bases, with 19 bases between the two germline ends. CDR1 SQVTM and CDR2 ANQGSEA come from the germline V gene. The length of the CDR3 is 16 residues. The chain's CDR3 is CSVVLTSHSFSYEQYF. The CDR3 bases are TGCAGCGTTGTCCTAACTTCCCACTCGTTCTCCTACGAGCAGTACTTC.

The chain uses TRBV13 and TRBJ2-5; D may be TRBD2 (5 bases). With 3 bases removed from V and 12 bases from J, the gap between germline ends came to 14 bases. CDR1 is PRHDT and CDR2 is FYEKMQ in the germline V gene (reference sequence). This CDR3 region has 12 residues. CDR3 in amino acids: CASSFRVGVEYF. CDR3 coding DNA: TGTGCCAGCAGCTTCCGGGTGGGAGTGGAGTACTTC.

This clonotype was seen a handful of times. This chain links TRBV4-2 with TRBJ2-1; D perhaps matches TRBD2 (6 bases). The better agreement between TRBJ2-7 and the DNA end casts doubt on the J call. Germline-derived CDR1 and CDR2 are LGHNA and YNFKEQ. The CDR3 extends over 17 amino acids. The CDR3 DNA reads TGTGCCAGCAGCCAAGATTTGGGCGGGGCCTCCTACAATGAGCAGTACTTC. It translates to CASSQDLGGASYNEQYF.

CDR3 sequence: CASGDTWSSDTQYF. The CDR3 nucleotides are TGTGCCAGCGGGGACACATGGTCCTCAGATACGCAGTATTTT. V gene TRBV6-1 combines with J gene TRBJ2-3, with D possibly TRBD1 on 6 matching bases. The CDR3 consists of 14 residues. The V end lost 8 bases, the J end lost 4 bases, and 16 bases lay between the germline ends. Germline CDR1 reads MNHNS; CDR2 reads SASEGT.

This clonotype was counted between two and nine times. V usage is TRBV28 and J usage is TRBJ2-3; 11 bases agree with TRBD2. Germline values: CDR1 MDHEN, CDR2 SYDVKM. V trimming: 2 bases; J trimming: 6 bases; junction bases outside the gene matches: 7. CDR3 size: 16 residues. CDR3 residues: CASSLQGLAVLDTQYF. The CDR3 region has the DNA TGTGCCAGCAGTTTACAGGGACTAGCGGTCCTGGATACGCAGTATTTT.

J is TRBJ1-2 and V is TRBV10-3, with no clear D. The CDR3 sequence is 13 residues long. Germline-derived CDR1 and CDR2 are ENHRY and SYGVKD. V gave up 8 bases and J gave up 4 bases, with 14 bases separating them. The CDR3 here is CAIREDPTYGYTF. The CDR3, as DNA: TGTGCCATCCGGGAGGACCCTACCTATGGCTACACCTTC.

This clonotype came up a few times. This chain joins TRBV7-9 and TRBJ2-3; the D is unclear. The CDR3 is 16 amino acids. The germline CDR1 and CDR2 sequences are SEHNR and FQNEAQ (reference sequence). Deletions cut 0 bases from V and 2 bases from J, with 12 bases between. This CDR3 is CASSLAWQVNTDTQYF. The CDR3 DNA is TGTGCCAGCAGCTTAGCGTGGCAGGTGAACACAGATACGCAGTATTTT.

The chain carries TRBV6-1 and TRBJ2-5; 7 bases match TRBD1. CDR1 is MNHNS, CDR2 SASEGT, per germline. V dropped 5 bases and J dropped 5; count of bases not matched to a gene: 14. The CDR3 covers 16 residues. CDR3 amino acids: CASSQSQGDRWETQYF. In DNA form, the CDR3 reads TGTGCCAGCAGTCAATCCCAGGGGGACCGGTGGGAGACCCAGTACTTC.

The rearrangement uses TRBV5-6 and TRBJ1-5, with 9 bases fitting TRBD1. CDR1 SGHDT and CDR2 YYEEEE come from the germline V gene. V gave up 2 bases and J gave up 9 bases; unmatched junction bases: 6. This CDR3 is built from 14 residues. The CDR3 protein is CASSFMGQGSPQHF. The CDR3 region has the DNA TGTGCCAGCAGCTTTATGGGACAGGGATCGCCCCAGCATTTT.

DNA of the CDR3: TGCAGCGGAGGACAGGCCCCCTACGAGCAGTACTTC. This gives the protein CSGGQAPYEQYF. The rearrangement uses TRBV29-1 and TRBJ2-7; 7 bases are shared with TRBD1. Trimming cost V 7 bases and J 2 bases; bases outside gene matches: 5. The CDR3 spans 12 residues. CDR1 is SQVTM, CDR2 ANQGSEA, per germline.